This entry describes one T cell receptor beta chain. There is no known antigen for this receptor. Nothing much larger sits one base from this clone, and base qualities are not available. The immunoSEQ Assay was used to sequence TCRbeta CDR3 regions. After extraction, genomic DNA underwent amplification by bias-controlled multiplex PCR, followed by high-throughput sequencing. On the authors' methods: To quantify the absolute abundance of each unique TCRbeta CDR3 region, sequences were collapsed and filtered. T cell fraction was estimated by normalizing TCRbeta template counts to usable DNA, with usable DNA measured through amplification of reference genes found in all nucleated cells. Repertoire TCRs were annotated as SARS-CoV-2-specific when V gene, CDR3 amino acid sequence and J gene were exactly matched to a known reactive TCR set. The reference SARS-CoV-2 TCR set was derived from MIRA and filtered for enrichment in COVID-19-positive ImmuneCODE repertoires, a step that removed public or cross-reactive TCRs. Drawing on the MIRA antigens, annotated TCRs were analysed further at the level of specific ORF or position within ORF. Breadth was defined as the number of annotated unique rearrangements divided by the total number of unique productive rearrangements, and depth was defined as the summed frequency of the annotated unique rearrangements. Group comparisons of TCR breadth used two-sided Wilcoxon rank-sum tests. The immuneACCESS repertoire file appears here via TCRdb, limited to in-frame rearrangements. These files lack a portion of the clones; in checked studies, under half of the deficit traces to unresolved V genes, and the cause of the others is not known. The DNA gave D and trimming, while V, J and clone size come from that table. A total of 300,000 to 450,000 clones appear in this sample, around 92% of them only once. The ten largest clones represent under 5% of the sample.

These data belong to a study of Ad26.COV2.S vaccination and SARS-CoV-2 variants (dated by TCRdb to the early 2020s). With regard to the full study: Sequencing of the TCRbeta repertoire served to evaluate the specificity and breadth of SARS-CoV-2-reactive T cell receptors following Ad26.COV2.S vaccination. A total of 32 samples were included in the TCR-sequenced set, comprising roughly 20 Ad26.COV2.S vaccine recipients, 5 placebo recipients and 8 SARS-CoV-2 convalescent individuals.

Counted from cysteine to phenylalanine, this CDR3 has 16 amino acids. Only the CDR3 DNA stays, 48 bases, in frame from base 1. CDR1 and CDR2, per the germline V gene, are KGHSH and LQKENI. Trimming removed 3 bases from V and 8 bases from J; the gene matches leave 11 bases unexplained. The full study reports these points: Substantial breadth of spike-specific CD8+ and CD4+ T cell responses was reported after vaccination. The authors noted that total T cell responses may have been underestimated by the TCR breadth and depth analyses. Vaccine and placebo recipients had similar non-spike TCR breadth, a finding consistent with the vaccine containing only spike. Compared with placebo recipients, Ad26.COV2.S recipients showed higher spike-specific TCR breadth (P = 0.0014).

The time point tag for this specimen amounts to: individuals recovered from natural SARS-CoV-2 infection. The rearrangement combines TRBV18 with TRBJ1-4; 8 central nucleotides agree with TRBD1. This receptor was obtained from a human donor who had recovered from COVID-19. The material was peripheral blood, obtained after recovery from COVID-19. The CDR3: CASSPVMDRVGEKLFF. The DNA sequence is TGTGCCAGCTCACCGGTCATGGACAGGGTTGGAGAAAAACTGTTTTTT.